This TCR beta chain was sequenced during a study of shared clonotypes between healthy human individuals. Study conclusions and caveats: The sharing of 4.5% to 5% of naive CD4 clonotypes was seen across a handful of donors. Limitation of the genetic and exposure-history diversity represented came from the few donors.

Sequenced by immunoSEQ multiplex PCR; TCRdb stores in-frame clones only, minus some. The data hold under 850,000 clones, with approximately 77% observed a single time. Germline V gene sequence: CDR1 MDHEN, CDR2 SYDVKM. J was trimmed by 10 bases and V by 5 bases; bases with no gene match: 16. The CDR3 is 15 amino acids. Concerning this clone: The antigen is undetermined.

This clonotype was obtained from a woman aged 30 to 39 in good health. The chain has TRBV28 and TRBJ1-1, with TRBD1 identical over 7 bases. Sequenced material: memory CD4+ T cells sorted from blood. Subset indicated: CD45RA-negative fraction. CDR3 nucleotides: TGTGCCAGCAGTGCCGGGACAGTCCGGGGGGTCGGAGCTTTCTTT. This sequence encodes CASSAGTVRGVGAFF.